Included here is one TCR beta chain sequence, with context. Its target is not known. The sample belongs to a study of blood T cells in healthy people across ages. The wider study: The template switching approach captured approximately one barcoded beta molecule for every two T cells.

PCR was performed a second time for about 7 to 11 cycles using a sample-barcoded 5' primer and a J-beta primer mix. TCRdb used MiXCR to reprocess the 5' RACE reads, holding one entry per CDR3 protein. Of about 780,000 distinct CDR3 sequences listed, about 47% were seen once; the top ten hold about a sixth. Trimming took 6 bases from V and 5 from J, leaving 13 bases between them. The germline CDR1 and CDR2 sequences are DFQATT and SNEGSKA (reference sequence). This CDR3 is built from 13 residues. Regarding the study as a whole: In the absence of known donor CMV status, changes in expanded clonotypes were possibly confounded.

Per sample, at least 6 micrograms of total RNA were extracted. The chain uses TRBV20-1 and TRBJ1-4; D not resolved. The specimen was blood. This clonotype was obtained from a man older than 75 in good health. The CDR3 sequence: CSARFGFNEKLFF. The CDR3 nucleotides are TGCAGTGCCCGCTTTGGGTTCAATGAAAAACTGTTTTTT.